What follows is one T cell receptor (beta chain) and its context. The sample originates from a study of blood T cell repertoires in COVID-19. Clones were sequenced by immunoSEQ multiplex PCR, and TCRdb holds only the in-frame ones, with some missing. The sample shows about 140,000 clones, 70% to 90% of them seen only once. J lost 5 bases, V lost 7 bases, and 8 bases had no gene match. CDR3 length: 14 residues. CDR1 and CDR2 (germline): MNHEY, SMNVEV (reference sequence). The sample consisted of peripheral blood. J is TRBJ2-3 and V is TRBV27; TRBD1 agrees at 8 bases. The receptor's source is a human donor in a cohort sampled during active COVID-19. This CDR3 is CASTDRGPRDTQYF. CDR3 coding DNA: TGTGCCAGCACCGACAGGGGTCCCAGAGATACGCAGTATTTT.